Below, one T cell receptor (beta chain) is given with its context. The antigen is not known. This sample stems from a study of T cells expressing NK-cell markers. Study as a whole: In the group of eight sequenced donors, seven were HCMV-seropositive and one was seronegative. Study conclusions and caveats: In several donors, dominant NKG2C+ clonotypes were roughly 1.0-8% of CD8+ T cells.

CDR3 length: 13 residues. TCRdb re-analyzed the 5' RACE reads; it lists each CDR3 protein once, without DNA. The sample data list fewer than 400,000 distinct CDR3 sequences. Source material: blood T cells: a sorted CD56 or NKG2C T cell subset, CD4+ or CD8+ T cells, or bulk PBMC T cells (not recorded which). The chain has TRBV12-3 or TRBV12-4 and TRBJ2-3; TCRdb outputs TRBD1, but without DNA this stays unchecked. This receptor was taken from a woman in her fifties or sixties in good health. The CDR3 region is CASSPAGASTQYF.